These T cell receptor beta chains were read from a single sample in a study of cytomegalovirus exposure and HLA in healthy donors. The method was immunoSEQ multiplex PCR; TCRdb's version includes in-frame clones alone and lacks a portion of them. The data show about 150,000 clones, roughly nine tenths seen once. Sequencing was carried out using PBMCs. Receptors were obtained from a man aged 18 to 30 in good health and CMV-seronegative. Both conserved end residues are part of each CDR3. Fields, in order: clone size, J gene, V gene, D gene, CDR3 protein, CDR3 DNA. D genes are given only for firm matches. Part of the rows lack a size; the others show once, few, many or a class for expanded clones.

size: once; J: TRBJ1-5; V: TRBV4-3; D: TRBD1; CDR3: CASSKGQGSNQPQHF; DNA: TGCGCCAGCAGCAAAGGACAGGGGAGCAATCAGCCCCAGCATTTT
size: NA; J: TRBJ2-3; V: TRBV2; D: NA; CDR3: CASRYTDTQYF; DNA: TGTGCCAGCAGGTACACAGATACGCAGTATTTT
size: NA; J: TRBJ2-3; V: TRBV19; D: NA; CDR3: CASSTKSYTDTQYF; DNA: TGTGCCAGTAGCACCAAGAGCTACACAGATACGCAGTATTTT
size: NA; J: TRBJ2-5; V: TRBV2; D: TRBD2; CDR3: CASSVWTSLETQYF; DNA: TGTGCCAGCAGTGTTTGGACTAGTCTAGAGACCCAGTACTTC
size: NA; J: TRBJ2-5; V: TRBV7-9; D: NA; CDR3: CASSFRVQETQYF; DNA: TGTGCCAGCAGTTTCCGGGTCCAAGAGACCCAGTACTTC
size: NA; J: TRBJ1-2; V: TRBV5-6; D: TRBD1; CDR3: CASSLDRGNYGYTF; DNA: TGTGCCAGCAGCTTAGACAGGGGTAACTATGGCTACACCTTC
size: NA; J: TRBJ1-4; V: TRBV6-5; D: TRBD1; CDR3: CASRTGVLGEKLFF; DNA: TGTGCCAGCAGGACAGGGGTTTTAGGTGAAAAACTGTTTTTT
size: NA; J: TRBJ2-2; V: TRBV9; D: TRBD1; CDR3: CASSPQKRGRTGELFF; DNA: TGTGCCAGCAGCCCCCAAAAAAGGGGGCGAACCGGGGAGCTGTTTTTT
size: NA; J: TRBJ2-5; V: TRBV28; D: NA; CDR3: CASSPFGETQYF; DNA: TGTGCCAGCTCGCCATTCGGAGAGACCCAGTACTTC
size: once; J: TRBJ1-2; V: TRBV15; D: TRBD1; CDR3: CATSRDRGVYGYTF; DNA: TGTGCCACCAGCAGGGACAGGGGGGTCTATGGCTACACCTTC
size: NA; J: TRBJ1-4; V: TRBV6-1; D: NA; CDR3: CASSEPGENEKLFF; DNA: TGTGCCAGCAGTGAACCCGGAGAGAACGAAAAACTGTTTTTT
size: NA; J: TRBJ2-5; V: TRBV9; D: TRBD1; CDR3: CASLVRTGQETQYF; DNA: TGTGCCAGCCTTGTGAGGACAGGCCAAGAGACCCAGTACTTC
size: NA; J: TRBJ2-5; V: TRBV9; D: TRBD2; CDR3: CASSGSGLAGYQETQYF; DNA: TGTGCCAGCAGCGGATCCGGACTAGCGGGTTACCAAGAGACCCAGTACTTC
size: NA; J: TRBJ1-1; V: TRBV30; D: NA; CDR3: CAWLQTNTEAFF; DNA: TGTGCCTGGCTACAGACGAACACTGAAGCTTTCTTT
size: NA; J: TRBJ2-6; V: TRBV7-3; D: NA; CDR3: CASSLTRNSGANVLTF; DNA: TGTGCCAGCAGCTTAACGCGAAACTCTGGGGCCAACGTCCTGACTTTC
size: NA; J: TRBJ1-6; V: TRBV7-9; D: TRBD1; CDR3: CASSVTGGGISPLHF; DNA: TGTGCCAGCAGCGTAACAGGGGGCGGAATTTCACCCCTCCACTTT
size: NA; J: TRBJ1-4; V: TRBV27; D: NA; CDR3: CASSLSPTGPRDEKLFF; DNA: TGTGCCAGCAGTTTATCCCCCACAGGGCCACGGGATGAAAAACTGTTTTTT
size: NA; J: TRBJ1-1; V: TRBV15; D: TRBD1; CDR3: CATSRDGTGVSAEAFF; DNA: TGTGCCACCAGCAGAGATGGGACAGGGGTCTCGGCTGAAGCTTTCTTT
size: NA; J: TRBJ2-1; V: TRBV19; D: TRBD2; CDR3: CASSIEASGRIYEQFF; DNA: TGTGCCAGTAGTATAGAGGCTAGCGGGAGGATATATGAGCAGTTCTTC
size: NA; J: TRBJ1-4; V: TRBV5-1; D: NA; CDR3: CASSLGPFVNEKLFF; DNA: TGCGCCAGCAGCTTGGGGCCCTTTGTCAATGAAAAACTGTTTTTT